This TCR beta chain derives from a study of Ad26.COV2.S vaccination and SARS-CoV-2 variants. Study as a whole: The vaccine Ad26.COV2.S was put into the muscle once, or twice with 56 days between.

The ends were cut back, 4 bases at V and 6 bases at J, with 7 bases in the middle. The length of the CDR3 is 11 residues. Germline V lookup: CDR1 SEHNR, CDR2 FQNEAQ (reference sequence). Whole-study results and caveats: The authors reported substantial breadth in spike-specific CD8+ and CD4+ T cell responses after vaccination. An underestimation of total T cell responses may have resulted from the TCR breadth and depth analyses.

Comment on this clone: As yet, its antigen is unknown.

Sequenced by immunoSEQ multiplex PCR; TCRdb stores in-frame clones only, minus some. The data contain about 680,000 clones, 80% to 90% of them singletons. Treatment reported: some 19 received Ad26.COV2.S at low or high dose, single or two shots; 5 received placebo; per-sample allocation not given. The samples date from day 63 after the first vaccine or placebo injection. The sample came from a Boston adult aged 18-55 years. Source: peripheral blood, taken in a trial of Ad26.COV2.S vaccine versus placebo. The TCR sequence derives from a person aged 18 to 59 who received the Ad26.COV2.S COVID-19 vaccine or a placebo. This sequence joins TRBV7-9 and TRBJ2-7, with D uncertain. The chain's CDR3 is CASSYSVEQYF. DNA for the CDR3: TGTGCCAGCAGCTACTCGGTCGAGCAGTACTTC.